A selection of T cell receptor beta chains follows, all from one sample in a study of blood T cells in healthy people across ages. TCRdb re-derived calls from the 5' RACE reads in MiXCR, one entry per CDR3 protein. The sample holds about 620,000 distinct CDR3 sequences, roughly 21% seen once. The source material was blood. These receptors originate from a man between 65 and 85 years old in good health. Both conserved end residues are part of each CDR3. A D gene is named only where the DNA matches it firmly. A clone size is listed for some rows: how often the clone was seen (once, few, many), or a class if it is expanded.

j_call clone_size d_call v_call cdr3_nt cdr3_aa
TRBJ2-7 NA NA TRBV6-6 TGTGCCAGCAGTTACGCGGAAGGGATCGACGAGCAGTACTTC CASSYAEGIDEQYF
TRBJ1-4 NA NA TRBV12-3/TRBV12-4 TGTGCCAGCAGTTTACAGGGAGGGGATGAAAAACTGTTTTTT CASSLQGGDEKLFF
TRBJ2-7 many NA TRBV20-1 TGCAGTGCTAGAGACTACCGGGCCTCCTACGAGCAGTACTTC CSARDYRASYEQYF
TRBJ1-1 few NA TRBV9 TGTGCCAGCAGCAACGGACGGCAGACTGAAGCTTTCTTT CASSNGRQTEAFF
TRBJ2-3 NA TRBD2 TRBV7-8 TGTGCCAGCGGCTTCCTGACTAGCGGGAGCTCAGATACGCAGTATTTT CASGFLTSGSSDTQYF
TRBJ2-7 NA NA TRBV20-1 TGCAGTGCTATCTGGATCTACGAGCAGTACTTC CSAIWIYEQYF
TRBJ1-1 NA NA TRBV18 TGTGCCAGCTCCCTCGGGACCTACACTGAAGCTTTCTTT CASSLGTYTEAFF
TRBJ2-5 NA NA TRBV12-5 TGTGCTAGTGGTACAGGGACACCCGGTGGGGAGACCCAGTGCTTC CASGTGTPGGETQCF
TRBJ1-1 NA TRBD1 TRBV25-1 TGTGCCAGCAGTGTTCAGAGACAGGGGGCGCGCACTGAAGCTTTCTTT CASSVQRQGARTEAFF
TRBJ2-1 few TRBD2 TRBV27 TGTGCCAGCAGTTTACCCCGTGGGCTAGCGGGAGGACTCAATGAGCAGTTCTTC CASSLPRGLAGGLNEQFF
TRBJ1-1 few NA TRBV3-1 TGTGCCAGCAGCCAAGAGGTTGTGGGGGGCGCGGCTTTCTTT CASSQEVVGGAAFF
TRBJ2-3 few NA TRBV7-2 TGTGCCAGCAGCTTAGGAGGATCAGGGGGCACAGATACGCAGTATTTT CASSLGGSGGTDTQYF